This T cell receptor (beta chain) was retrieved from a study of T-cell reconstitution after alpha-beta-depleted transplantation in children. Concerning this clonotype: Germline and junction disagree at one end, which may indicate a read error.

This CDR3 spans 15 amino acids. TCRbeta library construction was performed incorporating unique molecular identifiers. TCRdb called the PCR reads again in MiXCR, with one record for every CDR3 protein. The top ten clones hold around 13% of a sample with fewer than 550,000 distinct CDR3 sequences, around 10% of them seen once. The genes are TRBV12-3 or TRBV12-4 and TRBJ1-4; maybe TRBD1 (6 bases). The receptor was isolated from a female patient aged 2-15 years who had a stem cell transplant for aplastic anemia, so the T cells may come from the graft donor. This specimen consisted of PBMCs, mostly from graft donor cells, obtained 180 days after TCRalphabeta/CD19-depleted stem cell transplant. As DNA, the CDR3 is TGTGCCAGCAGTCCAAGACAGGTGTCTAATGAAAAACTGATTTTT. Translated, it gives CASSPRQVSNEKLIF.